This entry is about one T cell receptor beta chain. It lacks a known antigen. No base qualities exist here, and no much larger clone lies one base off it. The sample is drawn from a study of blood T cell repertoires in COVID-19 (dated by TCRdb to about 2020). In the study overall: Collaborator samples came from the United States, Italy and Spain and covered acute and convalescent phases of COVID-19. The prospective study material was composed of cDNA or gDNA derived from T cells, B-cell-depleted T cells, or PBMCs. Subjects who had been exposed to COVID-19, were actively infected with it, or had recovered from it provided the deeply sampled blood TCRbeta repertoires that made up the dataset. A freely available public database, intended as a resource for researchers studying the immune response to SARS-CoV-2, is where the repertoires were released. Samples came from the ongoing ImmuneRACE study (first 160 participants) plus 1,254 subjects from 6 global collaborators. Nearly every sample came with metadata listing a de-identified subject ID, COVID-19 status, age in years and sex. Where HLA class I and class II types were available, the types were taken from metadata supplied by the sample provider, not from assay-based typing.

Participants in the prospective study were aged roughly 18 to 89 years, lived in some 24 United States geographic areas, and enrolled through a virtual design. In the prospective study, participants were assigned to cohorts based on the clinical history participants reported in a screening survey and a study questionnaire. In the prospective study, mobile phlebotomists collected whole blood, serum and a nasopharyngeal or oropharyngeal swab from each participant. Prospective study participants could optionally give additional blood draws and questionnaires over a roughly 2-month period. Before DNA extraction, prospective study blood samples were shipped either frozen or at room temperature. The immunoSEQ Assay, a bias-controlled multiplex PCR, was used to amplify TCRbeta CDR3 regions from genomic DNA. In the paper's pipeline: The number of nucleated cells in each sample was estimated from the amplification of reference gene primers within the assay. To quantify the absolute abundance of each unique TCRbeta CDR3 rearrangement, sequence reads were collapsed and filtered. Productive Simpson clonality was computed per sample as the square root of Simpson's diversity index over productive rearrangements. TCRdb holds this immuneACCESS table with in-frame rearrangements only. Some clones are missing; in checked studies, unresolved V genes explain under half, and the rest has no known cause. V, J and clone size reflect that table, while D and trimming were determined from the DNA. Here the sample has roughly 220,000 clones; approximately 83% occur a single time. Approximately 1.3% of the sample comes from the top ten.

Here is what the overall study found, with its caveats: How much clinical and demographic metadata was included differed by source and by participant, and the metadata was provided uncurated.

This clonotype was obtained from a woman aged 40 to 49 with acute COVID-19. Sequences were obtained from PBMCs or T cells enriched from blood (not recorded which).

CDR3 protein: CASSLGTSGSSYEQYF. The DNA sequence is given as TGTGCCAGCAGCTTAGGAACTAGCGGGAGCTCCTACGAGCAGTACTTC. This chain joins TRBV7-9 to TRBJ2-7, with 11 central nucleotides matching TRBD2. The germline V gene encodes CDR1 SEHNR and CDR2 FQNEAQ (reference sequence). The CDR3 has 16 amino acids, counting the end cysteine and phenylalanine. Kept here is only the CDR3 DNA, which spans 48 bases and is read in frame from base 1. V and J are trimmed by 1 base and 0 bases, and the gene matches miss 2 bases of the junction.